Below, one T cell receptor beta chain is given with its context. The data were taken from a study of Graves' ophthalmopathy and Graves' hyperthyroidism. The sequenced template was RNA, covering the TCR beta CDR3 region. RT-PCR in the first round used HTBI primers; a second-round multiplex PCR followed. TCRdb independently ran MiXCR on the multiplex PCR reads; one entry per CDR3 protein. This table holds 200,000 to 300,000 distinct CDR3 sequences, 45% to 55% found once. The CDR3 is 12 residues long. Germline lookup yields CDR1 MGHDK and CDR2 SYGVNS. Trimming removed 3 bases at V and 14 bases at J, with 14 bases between.

The sequence derives from an adult man with Graves' ophthalmopathy. The gene calls are TRBV25-1 and TRBJ2-4; D remains ambiguous. Sequencing used peripheral blood. In DNA form, the CDR3 reads TGTGCCAGCAGTGACTACTCGTTTCGGGAGTACTTC. It yields the protein CASSDYSFREYF.